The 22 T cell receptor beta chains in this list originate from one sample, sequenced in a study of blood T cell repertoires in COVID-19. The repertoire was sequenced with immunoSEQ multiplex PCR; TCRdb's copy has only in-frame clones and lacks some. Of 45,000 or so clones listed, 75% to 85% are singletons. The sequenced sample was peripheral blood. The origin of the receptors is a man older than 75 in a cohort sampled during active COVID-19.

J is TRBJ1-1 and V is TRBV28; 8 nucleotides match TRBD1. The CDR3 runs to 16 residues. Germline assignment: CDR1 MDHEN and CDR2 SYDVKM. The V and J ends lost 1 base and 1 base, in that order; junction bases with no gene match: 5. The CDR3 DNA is TGTGCCAGCAGTTTATCGGCAGGGGGCCGGAACACTGAAGCTTTCTTT. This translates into CASSLSAGGRNTEAFF.

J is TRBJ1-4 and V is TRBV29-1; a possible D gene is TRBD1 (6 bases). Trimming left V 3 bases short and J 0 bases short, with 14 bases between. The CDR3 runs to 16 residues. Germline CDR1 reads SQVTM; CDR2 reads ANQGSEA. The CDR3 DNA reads TGCAGCGTTGAGGGGGGGCCCGACGCAACTAATGAAAAACTGTTTTTT. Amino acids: CSVEGGPDATNEKLFF.

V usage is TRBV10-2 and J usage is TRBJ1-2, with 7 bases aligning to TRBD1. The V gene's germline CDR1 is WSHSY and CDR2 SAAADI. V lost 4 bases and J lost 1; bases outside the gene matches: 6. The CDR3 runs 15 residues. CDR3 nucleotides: TGCGCCAGCAGTGGGACAGGTGGGGTTAACTATGGCTACACCTTC. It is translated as CASSGTGGVNYGYTF.

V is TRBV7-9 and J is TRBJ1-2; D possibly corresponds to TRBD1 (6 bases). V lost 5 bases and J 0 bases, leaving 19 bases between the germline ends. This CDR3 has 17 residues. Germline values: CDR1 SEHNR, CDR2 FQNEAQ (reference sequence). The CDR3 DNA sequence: TGTGCCAGCAGCCAACAGGGATTTAGGCCTCCTAACTATGGCTACACCTTC. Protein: CASSQQGFRPPNYGYTF.

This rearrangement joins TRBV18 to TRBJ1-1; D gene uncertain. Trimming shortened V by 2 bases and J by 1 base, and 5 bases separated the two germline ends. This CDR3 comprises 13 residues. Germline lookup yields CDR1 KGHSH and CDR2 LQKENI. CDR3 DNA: TGTGCCAGCTCACCATCAGGGAACACTGAAGCTTTCTTT. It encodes CASSPSGNTEAFF.

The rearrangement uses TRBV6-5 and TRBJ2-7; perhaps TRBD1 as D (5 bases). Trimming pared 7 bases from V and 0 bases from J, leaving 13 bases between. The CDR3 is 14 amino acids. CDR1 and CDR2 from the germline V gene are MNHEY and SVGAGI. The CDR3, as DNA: TGTGCCAGCAAAAGGACACAAGCCTCCTACGAGCAGTACTTC. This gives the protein CASKRTQASYEQYF.

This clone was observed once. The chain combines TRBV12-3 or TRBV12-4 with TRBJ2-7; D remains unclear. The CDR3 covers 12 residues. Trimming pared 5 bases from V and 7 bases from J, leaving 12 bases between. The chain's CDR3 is CASSRGLREQYF. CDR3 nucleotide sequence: TGTGCCAGCAGTCGCGGCCTGAGGGAGCAGTACTTC.

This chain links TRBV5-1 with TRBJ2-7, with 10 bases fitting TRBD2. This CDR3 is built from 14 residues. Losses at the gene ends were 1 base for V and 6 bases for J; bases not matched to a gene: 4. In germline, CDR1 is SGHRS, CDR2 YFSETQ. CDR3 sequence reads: CASSLPQRGGEQYF. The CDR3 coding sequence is TGCGCCAGCAGCTTGCCCCAGCGGGGGGGCGAGCAGTACTTC.

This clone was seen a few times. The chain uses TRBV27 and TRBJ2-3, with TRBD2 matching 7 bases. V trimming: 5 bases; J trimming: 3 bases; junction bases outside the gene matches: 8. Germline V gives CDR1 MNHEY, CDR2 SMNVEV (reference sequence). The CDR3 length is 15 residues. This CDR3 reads CASSPFGGSTDTQYF. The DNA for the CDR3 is TGTGCCAGCAGTCCCTTTGGCGGGAGTACAGATACGCAGTATTTT.

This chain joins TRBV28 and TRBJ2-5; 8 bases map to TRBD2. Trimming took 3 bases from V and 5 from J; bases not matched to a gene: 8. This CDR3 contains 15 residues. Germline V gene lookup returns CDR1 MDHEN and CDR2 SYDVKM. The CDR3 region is CASSFYGRAIETQYF. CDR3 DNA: TGTGCCAGCAGTTTTTACGGGAGGGCCATTGAGACCCAGTACTTC.

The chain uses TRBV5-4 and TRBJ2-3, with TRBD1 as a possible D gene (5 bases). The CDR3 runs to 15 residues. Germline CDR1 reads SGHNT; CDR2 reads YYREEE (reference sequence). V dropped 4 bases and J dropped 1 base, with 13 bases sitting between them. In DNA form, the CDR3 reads TGTGCCAGCAGCCTCAACAGACAGCGCACAGATACGCAGTATTTT. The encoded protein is CASSLNRQRTDTQYF.

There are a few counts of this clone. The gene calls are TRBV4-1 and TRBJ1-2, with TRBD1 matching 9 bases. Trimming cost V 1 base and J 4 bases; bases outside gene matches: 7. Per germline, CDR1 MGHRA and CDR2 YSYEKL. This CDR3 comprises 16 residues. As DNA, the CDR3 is TGCGCCAGCAGCCAAGCCAACAGGGGGCTTAGCTATGGCTACACCTTC. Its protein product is CASSQANRGLSYGYTF.

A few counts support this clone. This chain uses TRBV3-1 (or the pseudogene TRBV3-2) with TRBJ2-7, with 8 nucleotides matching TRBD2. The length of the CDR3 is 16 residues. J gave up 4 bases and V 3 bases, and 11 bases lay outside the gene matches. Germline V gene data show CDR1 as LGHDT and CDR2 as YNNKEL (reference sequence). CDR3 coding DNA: TGTGCCAGCAGCCATCCCAGCGGCGGGAGGTCGTACGAGCAGTACTTC. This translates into CASSHPSGGRSYEQYF.

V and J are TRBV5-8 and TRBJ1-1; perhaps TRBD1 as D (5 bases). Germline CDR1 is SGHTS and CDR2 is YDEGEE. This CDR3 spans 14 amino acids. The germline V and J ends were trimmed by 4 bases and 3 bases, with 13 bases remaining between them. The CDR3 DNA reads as TGTGCCAGCAGCCGCGGGGCCTCCGACACTGAAGCTTTCTTT. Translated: CASSRGASDTEAFF.

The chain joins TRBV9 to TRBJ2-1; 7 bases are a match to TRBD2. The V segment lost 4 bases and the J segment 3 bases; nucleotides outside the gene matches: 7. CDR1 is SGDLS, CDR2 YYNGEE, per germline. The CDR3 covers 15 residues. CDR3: CASSKTGLVYNEQFF. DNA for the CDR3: TGTGCCAGCAGCAAAACTGGACTAGTCTACAATGAGCAGTTCTTC.

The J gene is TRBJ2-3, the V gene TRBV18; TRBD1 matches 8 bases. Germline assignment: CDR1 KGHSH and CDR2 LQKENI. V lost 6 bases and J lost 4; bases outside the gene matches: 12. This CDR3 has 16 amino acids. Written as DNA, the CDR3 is TGTGCCAGCTCGCCCAAAAGGACAGGGAATTCAGATACGCAGTATTTT. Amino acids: CASSPKRTGNSDTQYF.

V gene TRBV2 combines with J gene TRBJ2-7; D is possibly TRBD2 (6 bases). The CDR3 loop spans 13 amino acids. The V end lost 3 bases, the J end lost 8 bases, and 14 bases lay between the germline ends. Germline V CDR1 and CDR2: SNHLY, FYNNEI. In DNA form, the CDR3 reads TGTGCCAGCAGTGATCTGTCAGGACTAAAGCAGTACTTC. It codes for CASSDLSGLKQYF.

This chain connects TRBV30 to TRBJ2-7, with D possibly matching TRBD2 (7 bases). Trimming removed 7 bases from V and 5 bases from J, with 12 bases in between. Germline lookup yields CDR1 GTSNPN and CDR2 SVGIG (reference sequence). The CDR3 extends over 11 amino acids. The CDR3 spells CASGGAHEQYF. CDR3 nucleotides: TGTGCCTCTGGGGGGGCCCACGAGCAGTACTTC.

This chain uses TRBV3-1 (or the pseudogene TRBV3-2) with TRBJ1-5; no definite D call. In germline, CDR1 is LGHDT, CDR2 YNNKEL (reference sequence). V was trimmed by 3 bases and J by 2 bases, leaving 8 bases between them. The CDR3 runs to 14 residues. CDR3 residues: CASSQGGRNQPQHF. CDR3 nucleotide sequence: TGTGCCAGCAGCCAGGGAGGTCGCAATCAGCCCCAGCATTTT.

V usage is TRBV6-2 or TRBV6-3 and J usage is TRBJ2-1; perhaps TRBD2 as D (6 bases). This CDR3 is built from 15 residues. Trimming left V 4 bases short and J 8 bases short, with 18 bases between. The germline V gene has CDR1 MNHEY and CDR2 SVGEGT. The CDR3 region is CASSSMGGRGYEQFF. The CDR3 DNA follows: TGTGCCAGCAGTTCAATGGGGGGAAGGGGATATGAGCAGTTCTTC.

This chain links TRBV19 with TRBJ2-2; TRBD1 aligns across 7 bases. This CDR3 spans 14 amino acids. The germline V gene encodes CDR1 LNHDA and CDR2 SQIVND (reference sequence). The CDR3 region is CATRQGPNTGELFF. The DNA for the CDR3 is TGTGCGACACGACAGGGCCCAAACACCGGGGAGCTGTTTTTT.

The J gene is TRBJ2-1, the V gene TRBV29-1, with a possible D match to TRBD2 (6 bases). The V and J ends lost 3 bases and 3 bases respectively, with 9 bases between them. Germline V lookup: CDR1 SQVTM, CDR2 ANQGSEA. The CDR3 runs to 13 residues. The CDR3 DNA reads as TGCAGCGTTGACGCTAGCGACTACAATGAGCAGTTCTTC. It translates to CSVDASDYNEQFF.